These T cell receptor beta chains were read from a single sample in a study of T-cell reconstitution after alpha-beta-depleted transplantation in children. TCRdb reanalysed the PCR reads using MiXCR and keeps one entry per CDR3 protein. Among roughly 500,000 distinct CDR3 sequences listed, approximately 32% were seen once. The sequencing here drew on PBMCs from the stem cell graft donor, taken from the stem cell graft. The receptors here all came from a human donor who donated a stem cell graft to a child with aplastic anemia. Both conserved end residues are part of each CDR3. The order of the fields is clone size, J gene, V gene, D gene, CDR3 protein, CDR3 DNA. The D gene is left open where the match is weak. Expanded clones get a size class; other rows say once, few or many, or leave the size out.

clone_size: NA
j_call: TRBJ1-5
v_call: TRBV4-3
d_call: NA
cdr3_aa: CASSQEGGYQPQHF
cdr3_nt: TGCGCCAGCAGCCAAGAGGGAGGGTACCAGCCCCAGCATTTT

clone_size: NA
j_call: TRBJ2-7
v_call: TRBV20-1
d_call: TRBD2
cdr3_aa: CSARAVAGVRAYEQYF
cdr3_nt: TGCAGTGCTAGAGCGGTAGCGGGAGTTCGGGCGTACGAGCAGTACTTC

clone_size: NA
j_call: TRBJ2-1
v_call: TRBV20-1
d_call: TRBD2
cdr3_aa: CSAALAVYYNEQFF
cdr3_nt: TGCAGTGCCGCCCTAGCGGTTTACTACAATGAGCAGTTCTTC

clone_size: NA
j_call: TRBJ1-1
v_call: TRBV7-9
d_call: NA
cdr3_aa: CASRPRVGKWTTEAFF
cdr3_nt: TGTGCCAGCAGACCCCGAGTGGGAAAGTGGACCACTGAAGCTTTCTTT

clone_size: NA
j_call: TRBJ1-2
v_call: TRBV27
d_call: NA
cdr3_aa: CASGWAGVESHYGYTF
cdr3_nt: TGTGCCAGCGGTTGGGCGGGGGTCGAGTCCCACTATGGCTACACCTTC

clone_size: NA
j_call: TRBJ2-1
v_call: TRBV7-9
d_call: TRBD2
cdr3_aa: CASSQSGSINNEQFF
cdr3_nt: TGTGCCAGCAGCCAGAGCGGGAGTATAAACAATGAGCAGTTCTTC

clone_size: NA
j_call: TRBJ2-1
v_call: TRBV6-6
d_call: NA
cdr3_aa: CASSDYSYNEQFF
cdr3_nt: TGTGCCAGCAGCGACTACTCCTACAATGAGCAGTTCTTC

clone_size: few
j_call: TRBJ1-1
v_call: TRBV10-3
d_call: NA
cdr3_aa: CAISDIPGGRAEAFF
cdr3_nt: TGTGCCATCAGTGATATTCCGGGCGGTCGGGCTGAAGCTTTCTTT

clone_size: few
j_call: TRBJ1-1
v_call: TRBV5-1
d_call: NA
cdr3_aa: CASSLVGRTVTEAFF
cdr3_nt: TGCGCCAGCAGCTTGGTTGGCAGGACGGTGACTGAAGCTTTCTTT

clone_size: NA
j_call: TRBJ2-1
v_call: TRBV7-2
d_call: TRBD2
cdr3_aa: CASSPGLASDEQFF
cdr3_nt: TGTGCCAGCAGCCCAGGACTAGCTTCGGATGAGCAGTTCTTC

clone_size: NA
j_call: TRBJ1-2
v_call: TRBV29-1
d_call: NA
cdr3_aa: CSVEDRSGGYTF
cdr3_nt: TGCAGCGTTGAAGATCGATCGGGAGGCTACACCTTC

clone_size: few
j_call: TRBJ2-2
v_call: TRBV13
d_call: NA
cdr3_aa: CASWTVRLGISNTGELFF
cdr3_nt: TGTGCCAGCTGGACTGTCAGATTGGGTATTTCGAACACCGGGGAGCTGTTTTTT

clone_size: few
j_call: TRBJ2-3
v_call: TRBV20-1
d_call: NA
cdr3_aa: CSASVFSTDTQYF
cdr3_nt: TGCAGTGCTAGTGTATTTAGCACAGATACGCAGTATTTT

clone_size: NA
j_call: TRBJ2-1
v_call: TRBV11-2
d_call: TRBD2
cdr3_aa: CASSLGRLAGVNEQFF
cdr3_nt: TGTGCCAGCAGCTTAGGCCGACTAGCGGGAGTAAATGAGCAGTTCTTC

clone_size: NA
j_call: TRBJ2-3
v_call: TRBV15
d_call: TRBD1
cdr3_aa: CATSRVTGQGSDTQYF
cdr3_nt: TGTGCCACCAGCAGAGTCACGGGACAGGGGTCAGATACGCAGTATTTT

clone_size: NA
j_call: TRBJ1-1
v_call: TRBV6-2/TRBV6-3
d_call: NA
cdr3_aa: CASLRGGGAEAFF
cdr3_nt: TGTGCCAGCCTGAGGGGTGGCGGCGCTGAAGCTTTCTTT

clone_size: NA
j_call: TRBJ2-1
v_call: TRBV6-2/TRBV6-3
d_call: NA
cdr3_aa: CASSLSGRPSYNEQFF
cdr3_nt: TGTGCCAGCAGTTTGTCAGGGAGGCCCTCCTACAATGAGCAGTTCTTC

clone_size: NA
j_call: TRBJ2-7
v_call: TRBV6-5
d_call: NA
cdr3_aa: CASSYSGGASIYEQYF
cdr3_nt: TGTGCCAGCAGTTATTCGGGTGGGGCCTCAATCTACGAGCAGTACTTC

clone_size: NA
j_call: TRBJ2-7
v_call: TRBV10-3
d_call: NA
cdr3_aa: CAISGGGPGYEQYF
cdr3_nt: TGTGCCATCAGTGGTGGAGGGCCTGGCTACGAGCAGTACTTC

clone_size: few
j_call: TRBJ1-4
v_call: TRBV7-2
d_call: NA
cdr3_aa: CASSLAAAGREKLFF
cdr3_nt: TGTGCCAGCAGCTTAGCGGCGGCAGGGAGGGAAAAACTGTTTTTT

clone_size: few
j_call: TRBJ2-3
v_call: TRBV7-9
d_call: NA
cdr3_aa: CASSRNFGGSSTDTQYF
cdr3_nt: TGTGCCAGCAGCCGAAATTTCGGAGGGTCGAGCACAGATACGCAGTATTTT

clone_size: NA
j_call: TRBJ2-1
v_call: TRBV20-1
d_call: TRBD2
cdr3_aa: CSATQEGRARGQFF
cdr3_nt: TGCAGTGCAACCCAGGAGGGGAGGGCGAGGGGGCAGTTCTTC

clone_size: NA
j_call: TRBJ1-1
v_call: TRBV5-1
d_call: NA
cdr3_aa: CARTAGVGVNTEAFF
cdr3_nt: TGCGCCAGAACGGCGGGGGTCGGGGTGAACACTGAAGCTTTCTTT

clone_size: few
j_call: TRBJ2-1
v_call: TRBV29-1
d_call: NA
cdr3_aa: CSVEDRVNDEQFF
cdr3_nt: TGCAGCGTTGAAGATCGAGTTAACGATGAGCAGTTCTTC

clone_size: few
j_call: TRBJ2-2
v_call: TRBV18
d_call: NA
cdr3_aa: CASSPELVMNTGELFF
cdr3_nt: TGTGCCAGCTCACCGGAACTAGTGATGAACACCGGGGAGCTGTTTTTT

clone_size: few
j_call: TRBJ1-1
v_call: TRBV5-1
d_call: NA
cdr3_aa: CASRTTGNHDEAFF
cdr3_nt: TGCGCCAGCAGAACAACAGGGAACCACGATGAAGCTTTCTTT

clone_size: many
j_call: TRBJ1-1
v_call: TRBV20-1
d_call: NA
cdr3_aa: CSAPWTEAFF
cdr3_nt: TGCAGTGCCCCGTGGACTGAAGCTTTCTTT

clone_size: NA
j_call: TRBJ1-2
v_call: TRBV29-1
d_call: TRBD1
cdr3_aa: CSVEDQDRGYGYTF
cdr3_nt: TGCAGCGTTGAAGATCAGGACAGGGGATATGGCTACACCTTC

clone_size: NA
j_call: TRBJ2-1
v_call: TRBV28
d_call: TRBD2
cdr3_aa: CASSILAGGLNEQFF
cdr3_nt: TGTGCCAGCAGCATACTAGCGGGAGGATTGAATGAGCAGTTCTTC

clone_size: few
j_call: TRBJ2-5
v_call: TRBV6-5
d_call: NA
cdr3_aa: CASSYSIGGETQYF
cdr3_nt: TGTGCCAGCAGTTACTCGATAGGGGGGGAGACCCAGTACTTC

clone_size: NA
j_call: TRBJ2-1
v_call: TRBV3-1
d_call: TRBD1
cdr3_aa: CASRQFGTGGSKAYNEQFF
cdr3_nt: TGTGCCAGCAGACAATTCGGGACAGGGGGCTCTAAGGCCTACAATGAGCAGTTCTTC

clone_size: NA
j_call: TRBJ2-3
v_call: TRBV7-2
d_call: NA
cdr3_aa: CASSSRNTGIRPDTQYF
cdr3_nt: TGTGCCAGCAGCTCTCGTAATACAGGGATAAGACCAGATACGCAGTATTTT

clone_size: NA
j_call: TRBJ2-7
v_call: TRBV6-1
d_call: TRBD2
cdr3_aa: CASSPFGGRRSYEQYF
cdr3_nt: TGTGCCAGCAGTCCCTTCGGCGGGAGGCGCTCCTACGAGCAGTACTTC

clone_size: NA
j_call: TRBJ2-7
v_call: TRBV5-4
d_call: NA
cdr3_aa: CASSLGGQGLYEQYF
cdr3_nt: TGTGCCAGCAGTCTTGGAGGGCAGGGGTTGTACGAGCAGTACTTC

clone_size: few
j_call: TRBJ2-3
v_call: TRBV10-3
d_call: NA
cdr3_aa: CAISPNRDTQYF
cdr3_nt: TGTGCCATCAGTCCAAACCGGGATACGCAGTATTTT

clone_size: NA
j_call: TRBJ2-5
v_call: TRBV18
d_call: TRBD1
cdr3_aa: CASSGTDQETQYF
cdr3_nt: TGTGCCAGCTCAGGGACAGACCAAGAGACCCAGTACTTC

clone_size: NA
j_call: TRBJ2-2
v_call: TRBV6-2/TRBV6-3
d_call: NA
cdr3_aa: CASRLRPDTGELFF
cdr3_nt: TGTGCCAGCCGCCTTAGGCCCGACACCGGGGAGCTGTTTTTT

clone_size: NA
j_call: TRBJ1-1
v_call: TRBV6-2/TRBV6-3
d_call: TRBD1
cdr3_aa: CASSVTGAGEAFF
cdr3_nt: TGTGCCAGCAGTGTGACAGGGGCCGGTGAAGCTTTCTTT

clone_size: few
j_call: TRBJ2-3
v_call: TRBV29-1
d_call: NA
cdr3_aa: CSVSPGASTDTQYF
cdr3_nt: TGCAGCGTCTCTCCCGGGGCGAGCACAGATACGCAGTATTTT

clone_size: NA
j_call: TRBJ1-2
v_call: TRBV20-1
d_call: NA
cdr3_aa: CSGGGGYGYTF
cdr3_nt: TGCAGCGGGGGCGGCGGCTATGGCTACACCTTC

clone_size: few
j_call: TRBJ2-1
v_call: TRBV5-5
d_call: NA
cdr3_aa: CASSVDWRDNEQFF
cdr3_nt: TGTGCCAGCAGCGTGGACTGGCGTGACAATGAGCAGTTCTTC

clone_size: few
j_call: TRBJ1-1
v_call: TRBV29-1
d_call: NA
cdr3_aa: CSVDLGTEAFF
cdr3_nt: TGCAGCGTGGATCTGGGCACTGAAGCTTTCTTT

clone_size: few
j_call: TRBJ2-3
v_call: TRBV20-1
d_call: TRBD2
cdr3_aa: CSASGTSGRAVDTQYF
cdr3_nt: TGCAGTGCTAGCGGGACTAGCGGGAGGGCCGTAGATACGCAGTATTTT

clone_size: NA
j_call: TRBJ1-3
v_call: TRBV11-2
d_call: NA
cdr3_aa: CASSNPQRAGNTIYF
cdr3_nt: TGTGCCAGCAGCAATCCTCAGAGGGCTGGAAACACCATATATTTT

clone_size: once
j_call: TRBJ1-5
v_call: TRBV6-2/TRBV6-3
d_call: NA
cdr3_aa: CASSYSIHQPQHF
cdr3_nt: TGTGCCAGCAGTTACTCGATCCATCAGCCCCAGCATTTT

clone_size: NA
j_call: TRBJ2-2
v_call: TRBV6-1
d_call: NA
cdr3_aa: CASSEGGRAYTGELFF
cdr3_nt: TGTGCCAGCAGTGAAGGAGGCAGGGCCTACACCGGGGAGCTGTTTTTT

clone_size: NA
j_call: TRBJ2-3
v_call: TRBV9
d_call: NA
cdr3_aa: CASSVGFGRTDTQYF
cdr3_nt: TGTGCCAGCAGCGTAGGTTTCGGGAGAACAGATACGCAGTATTTT

clone_size: NA
j_call: TRBJ2-7
v_call: TRBV28
d_call: NA
cdr3_aa: CASSPAQGSRQYF
cdr3_nt: TGTGCCAGCAGTCCAGCACAGGGATCTCGACAGTACTTC

clone_size: NA
j_call: TRBJ1-1
v_call: TRBV20-1
d_call: NA
cdr3_aa: CSAGRAGGGTEAFF
cdr3_nt: TGCAGTGCTGGGCGAGCGGGGGGAGGGACTGAAGCTTTCTTT

clone_size: NA
j_call: TRBJ1-5
v_call: TRBV20-1
d_call: NA
cdr3_aa: CSARDADVRNQPQHF
cdr3_nt: TGCAGTGCTAGAGACGCGGACGTCAGAAATCAGCCCCAGCATTTT

clone_size: NA
j_call: TRBJ1-4
v_call: TRBV12-3/TRBV12-4
d_call: NA
cdr3_aa: CASSPPGPGEKLFF
cdr3_nt: TGTGCCAGCAGTCCACCGGGTCCTGGGGAAAAACTGTTTTTT

clone_size: NA
j_call: TRBJ2-6
v_call: TRBV9
d_call: NA
cdr3_aa: CASSAKRASGANVLTF
cdr3_nt: TGTGCCAGCAGCGCCAAGAGGGCCTCTGGGGCCAACGTCCTGACTTTC

clone_size: few
j_call: TRBJ2-1
v_call: TRBV4-3
d_call: TRBD2
cdr3_aa: CASSQGMTSWRVGAEQFF
cdr3_nt: TGCGCCAGCAGCCAAGGGATGACTAGCTGGAGGGTTGGTGCTGAGCAGTTCTTC

clone_size: NA
j_call: TRBJ2-6
v_call: TRBV6-5
d_call: NA
cdr3_aa: CASSYSFGTRANVLTF
cdr3_nt: TGTGCCAGCAGTTACTCGTTCGGGACCAGGGCCAACGTCCTGACTTTC

clone_size: NA
j_call: TRBJ2-5
v_call: TRBV24-1
d_call: NA
cdr3_aa: CATRRGNQETQYF
cdr3_nt: TGTGCCACAAGAAGGGGTAACCAAGAGACCCAGTACTTC

clone_size: NA
j_call: TRBJ1-1
v_call: TRBV7-9
d_call: NA
cdr3_aa: CASSLQGRWVGNTEAFF
cdr3_nt: TGTGCCAGCAGCTTACAGGGCCGGTGGGTGGGCAACACTGAAGCTTTCTTT

clone_size: many
j_call: TRBJ1-1
v_call: TRBV5-1
d_call: TRBD1
cdr3_aa: CASSLGWTGLNTEAFF
cdr3_nt: TGCGCCAGCAGCTTGGGATGGACAGGTTTAAACACTGAAGCTTTCTTT